This record concerns one T cell receptor beta chain sequence. Trimming removed 2 bases at V and 0 bases at J, with 11 bases between. CDR3 length: 16 amino acids. Germline CDR1 reads MDHEN; CDR2 reads SYDVKM. The protocol was immunoSEQ multiplex PCR, while the TCRdb copy is restricted to in-frame clones and leaves out a portion. The repertoire has 60,000 to 75,000 clones, 94% of them found once; the top ten carry 1.5% to 2%. These data belong to a study of T cell clonotyping in hematopoietic cell transplantation. The sequenced material came from peripheral blood mononuclear cells. The chain combines TRBV28 with TRBJ1-3, with a possible D match to TRBD1 (6 bases). The receptor comes from a man aged 45-60 years in good health. Some clones in this sample may be carry-over from other donors' samples. DNA of the CDR3: TGTGCCAGCAGTTTAGACAGGTCTTACTCTGGAAACACCATATATTTT. Protein sequence: CASSLDRSYSGNTIYF.